This T cell receptor (beta chain) was observed in a study of blood T cells in healthy people across ages. CDR1 and CDR2 (germline): DFQATT, SNEGSKA (reference sequence). This CDR3 is built from 13 residues. A J-beta primer mix and a sample-barcoded 5' primer were used in a second PCR of about 7 to 12 cycles. TCRdb processed the 5' RACE reads anew with MiXCR; each CDR3 protein has one entry. Among 1.5 million to 2 million distinct CDR3 sequences, roughly 28% were seen once, and the ten largest hold 7.7%. The rearrangement uses TRBV20-1 and TRBJ2-5; D unclear. The end of the DNA aligns better with TRBJ2-7, so the J call may be wrong. The TCR comes from a woman aged 30 to 39 in good health. Sequencing was performed on blood. The CDR3 bases are TGCAGTGCTAGTCCAGGTGGCAGTATCGAGCAGTACTTC. As protein: CSASPGGSIEQYF.